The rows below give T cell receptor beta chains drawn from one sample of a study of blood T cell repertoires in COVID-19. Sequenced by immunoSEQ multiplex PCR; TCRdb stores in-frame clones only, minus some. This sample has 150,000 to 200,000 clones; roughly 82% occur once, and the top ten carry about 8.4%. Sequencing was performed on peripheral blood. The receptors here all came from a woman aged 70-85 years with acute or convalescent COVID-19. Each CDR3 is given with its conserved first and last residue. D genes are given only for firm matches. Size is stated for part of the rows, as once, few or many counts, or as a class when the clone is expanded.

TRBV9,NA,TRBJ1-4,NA,TGTGCCAGCAGCGTTTCCCCTTTTAATGAAAAACTGTTTTTT,CASSVSPFNEKLFF
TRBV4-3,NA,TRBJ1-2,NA,TGCGCCAGCAGCCAAGATTGGCCCCAGGGAATGAGGGGCTACACCTTC,CASSQDWPQGMRGYTF
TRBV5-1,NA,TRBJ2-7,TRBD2,TGCGCCAGCAGCTTGGCGGCTAGCGGGAGGGCCTTGTACGAGCAGTACTTC,CASSLAASGRALYEQYF
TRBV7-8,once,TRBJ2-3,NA,TGTGCCAGCAGCTTAGCGCGATTAAGTTGGGATACGCAGTATTTT,CASSLARLSWDTQYF
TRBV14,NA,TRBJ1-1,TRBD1,TGTGCCAGCAGCCAGACAGGGTCCTACACTGAAGCTTTCTTT,CASSQTGSYTEAFF
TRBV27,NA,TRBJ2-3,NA,TGTGCCAGCAGTTTAACAGGGACACCCCGAGGGACAGATACGCAGTATTTT,CASSLTGTPRGTDTQYF
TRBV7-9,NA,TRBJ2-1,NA,TGTGCCAGCAGCTTATCGGGCCGACAGAGAGTCAGTGAGCAGTTCTTC,CASSLSGRQRVSEQFF
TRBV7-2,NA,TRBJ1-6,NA,TGTGCCAGCAGCCCGAGGACAGATAATTCACCCCTCCACTTT,CASSPRTDNSPLHF
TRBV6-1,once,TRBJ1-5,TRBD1,TGTGCCAGCAGTGAAAGCAGGGGGACCCAGCATTTT,CASSESRGTQHF
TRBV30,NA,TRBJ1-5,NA,TGTGCCTGGAGCGAGGGAACCAATCAGCCCCAGCATTTT,CAWSEGTNQPQHF
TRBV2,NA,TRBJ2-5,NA,TGTGCCAGCAGTGGGATTAGCGCGTGCTACTTC,CASSGISACYF
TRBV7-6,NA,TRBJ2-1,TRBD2,TGTGCCAGCAGCCGACTAGCGGGAGGGCTTTCCTCCTACAATGAGCAGTTCTTC,CASSRLAGGLSSYNEQFF
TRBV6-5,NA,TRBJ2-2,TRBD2,TGTGCCAGCAGTTACTCTCCTAGCGGGGGCACCGGGGAGCTGTTTTTT,CASSYSPSGGTGELFF
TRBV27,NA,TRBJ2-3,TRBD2,TGTGCCAGCAGCCCCTCCCGGCCTAGCGGGGCTAGCACAGATACGCAGTATTTT,CASSPSRPSGASTDTQYF
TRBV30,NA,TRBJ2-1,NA,TGTGCCTGGAGTCGGGGGATCTACAATGAGCAGTTCTTC,CAWSRGIYNEQFF
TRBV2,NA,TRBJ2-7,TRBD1,TGTGCCAGCAGTGAAGCGCGTGGGACAGGGGGATTTAAAAAGTACTTC,CASSEARGTGGFKKYF
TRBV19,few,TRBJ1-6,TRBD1,TGTGCCAGTAGTCCAGGGGGCGATTCTTATAATTCACCCCTCCACTTT,CASSPGGDSYNSPLHF
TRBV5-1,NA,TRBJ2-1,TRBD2,TGCGCCAGCAGCTACCTACTAGCGGGGGGGCGTAATGCCTACAATGAGCAGTTCTTC,CASSYLLAGGRNAYNEQFF
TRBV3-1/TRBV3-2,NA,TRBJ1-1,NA,TGTGCCAGCAGCCTAAATAGCCCAGGGGTGACTGAAGCTTTCTTT,CASSLNSPGVTEAFF
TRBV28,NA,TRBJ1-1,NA,TGTGCCAGCAGTGAGGGACATCGCAACACTGAAGCTTTCTTT,CASSEGHRNTEAFF
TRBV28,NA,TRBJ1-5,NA,TGTGCCAGCAGTTTAGTGGCAGGTAATCAGCCCCAGCATTTT,CASSLVAGNQPQHF
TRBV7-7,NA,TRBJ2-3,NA,TGTGCCAGCAGCAAGGAGGTCGTAGATACGCAGTATTTT,CASSKEVVDTQYF
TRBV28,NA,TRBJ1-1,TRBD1,TGTGCCAGCACTATGCCGGGACAGGGGTACACTGAAGCTTTCTTT,CASTMPGQGYTEAFF
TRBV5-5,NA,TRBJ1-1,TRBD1,TGTGCCAGCAATAACGACAGGGAATTTCGGCTGCTGAAGGACACTGAAGCTTTCTTT,CASNNDREFRLLKDTEAFF
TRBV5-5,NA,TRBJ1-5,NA,TGTGCCAGACAGGGATCCGGCAATCAGCCCCAGCATTTT,CARQGSGNQPQHF
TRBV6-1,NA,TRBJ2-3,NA,TGTGCCAGCAGTGACAGTAGGCAGGCTAGCACAGATACGCAGTATTTT,CASSDSRQASTDTQYF
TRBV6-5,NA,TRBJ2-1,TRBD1,TGTGCCAGCAGTTACGGGACAGGGGGCTTTGAGCAGTTCTTC,CASSYGTGGFEQFF
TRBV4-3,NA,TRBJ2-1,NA,TGCGCCAGCAGCCATGGGGCCCACAATGAGCAGTTCTTC,CASSHGAHNEQFF
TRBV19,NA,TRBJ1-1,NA,TGTGCCAGTATGACCCAGGGGTTCAACACTGAAGCTTTCTTT,CASMTQGFNTEAFF
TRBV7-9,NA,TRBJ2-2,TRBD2,TGTGCCAGCAGCTGGCCGGGACTAGGGAACACCGGGGAGCTGTTTTTT,CASSWPGLGNTGELFF
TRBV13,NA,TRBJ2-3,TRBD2,TGTGCCAGCAGCTTAATAGGACTAGACACAGATACGCAGTATTTT,CASSLIGLDTDTQYF
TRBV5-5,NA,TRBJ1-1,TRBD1,TGTGCCAGCAGCCGGACAGGGGTCAACACTGAAGCTTTCTTT,CASSRTGVNTEAFF
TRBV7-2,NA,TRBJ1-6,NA,TGTGCCAGCAGCTTAGACGTGAGCTCCTATAATTCACCCCTCCACTTT,CASSLDVSSYNSPLHF
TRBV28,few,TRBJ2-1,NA,TGTGCCAGCAGTTTAGTATCTCTAGCTTTCTACAATGAGCAGTTCTTC,CASSLVSLAFYNEQFF
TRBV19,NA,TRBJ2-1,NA,TGTGCCAGTAATTCCGGAGTGTCCTACAATGAGCAGTTCTTC,CASNSGVSYNEQFF
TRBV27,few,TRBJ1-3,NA,TGTGCCAGCAGGCTCAGCTCTGGAAACACCATATATTTT,CASRLSSGNTIYF
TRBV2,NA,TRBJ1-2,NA,TGTGCCAGCATGGAAAAGGGGCGCGTCTATGGCTACACCTTC,CASMEKGRVYGYTF
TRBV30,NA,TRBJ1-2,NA,TGTGCCTGGAGCCCAGACAGTCTTTATGGCTACACCTTC,CAWSPDSLYGYTF
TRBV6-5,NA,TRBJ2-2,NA,TGTGCCAGCAGTCAAAGAGGGCTGAACACCGGGGAGCTGTTTTTT,CASSQRGLNTGELFF
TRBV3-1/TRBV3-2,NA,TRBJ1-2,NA,TGTGCCAGCAGTGCCCAGGGGTCTAACTATGGCTACACCTTC,CASSAQGSNYGYTF
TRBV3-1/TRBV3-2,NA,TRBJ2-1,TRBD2,TGTGCCAGCAGCATCCCTAGCGGGAGGCGCTCCTACAATGAGCAGTTCTTC,CASSIPSGRRSYNEQFF
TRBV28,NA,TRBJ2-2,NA,TGTGCCAGCAGTTTAGTAGAAAACACCGGGGAGCTGTTTTTT,CASSLVENTGELFF
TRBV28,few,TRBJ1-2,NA,TGTGCCAGCAGTCCCCTAGACAGGAACCTCTATGGCTACACCTTC,CASSPLDRNLYGYTF
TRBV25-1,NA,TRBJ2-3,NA,TGTGCCAGCAGTGATCGGGTCACAGATACGCAGTATTTT,CASSDRVTDTQYF
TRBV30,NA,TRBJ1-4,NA,TGTGCCTGGAGGGTGGAGGTGTCCGGGGGAAGGCGAGAAAAACTGTTTTTT,CAWRVEVSGGRREKLFF
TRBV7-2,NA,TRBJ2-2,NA,TGTGCCAGTAGAAGGGGCTCCAACGGGGAGCTGTTTTTT,CASRRGSNGELFF
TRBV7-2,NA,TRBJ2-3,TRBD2,TGTGCCAGCAGCTTAGTCGCGGGAGCGGCGACAGATACGCAGTATTTT,CASSLVAGAATDTQYF
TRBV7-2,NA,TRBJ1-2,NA,TGTGCCAGCAGCTTGGCGGCCCCAGCTAACTATGGCTACACCTTC,CASSLAAPANYGYTF